These 25 T cell receptor beta chains share one sample of origin, sequenced in a study of control samples from healthy donors and cancer patients. Method: immunoSEQ multiplex PCR; TCRdb's copy keeps in-frame clones and lacks some. The sample has about 120,000 clones; approximately 88% are singletons. Sample: blood. The receptors originated from a man in his fifties or sixties in good health.

This sequence joins TRBV30 and TRBJ2-7; D possibly corresponds to TRBD2 (5 bases). This CDR3 region has 14 residues. Germline V CDR1 and CDR2: GTSNPN, SVGIG (reference sequence). Deletions cut 0 bases from V and 4 bases from J, with 13 bases between. DNA for the CDR3: TGTGCCTGGAGTGTCTCTAGGAGGTCGTACGAGCAGTACTTC. Amino acids: CAWSVSRRSYEQYF. The full variable domain, completed using reference TRBV30 and TRBJ2-7, is SQTIHQWPATLVQPVGSPLSLECTVEGTSNPNLYWYRQAAGRGLQLLFYSVGIGQISSEVPQNLSASRPQDRQFILSSKKLLLSDSGFYLCAWSVSRRSYEQYFGPGTRLTVT.

This clone was counted only a few times. The rearrangement links TRBV2 to TRBJ1-1, with 9 bases that match TRBD1. Trimming at V came to 6 bases and at J to 5 bases, leaving 10 bases not matched to a gene. Germline V gene sequence: CDR1 SNHLY, CDR2 FYNNEI. CDR3 size: 15 residues. In DNA, the CDR3 is TGTGCCAGCAGGGTTACACAGGGGGCAGGGACTGAAGCTTTCTTT. Its protein is CASRVTQGAGTEAFF.

This chain uses TRBV27 with TRBJ2-1; D perhaps matches TRBD1 (6 bases). The CDR3 totals 15 residues. Germline lookup yields CDR1 MNHEY and CDR2 SMNVEV (reference sequence). Trimming removed 2 bases from V and 0 bases from J, with 8 bases in between. The CDR3 sequence: CASSLQGSSYNEQFF. The CDR3 bases are TGTGCCAGCAGTTTACAGGGGAGCTCCTACAATGAGCAGTTCTTC.

The CDR3: CASSQDKGQEAFF. CDR3 in DNA: TGTGCCAGCAGCCAAGATAAGGGACAAGAAGCTTTCTTT. The chain joins TRBV3-1 (or the pseudogene TRBV3-2) to TRBJ1-1, with D tentatively TRBD1 (6 bases). Germline V lookup: CDR1 LGHDT, CDR2 YNNKEL (reference sequence). This CDR3 spans 13 amino acids. V was trimmed by 0 bases and J by 8 bases, leaving 10 bases between them.

The V and J genes are TRBV9 and TRBJ1-3; TRBD1 might be the D (6 bases). Germline V gene lookup returns CDR1 SGDLS and CDR2 YYNGEE. The germline V and J ends were trimmed by 3 bases and 5 bases, with 12 bases remaining between them. The CDR3 has 14 residues. The CDR3 sequence: CASSGGDIRNTIYF. The CDR3 DNA is TGTGCCAGCAGCGGGGGGGACATCCGAAACACCATATATTTT.

The J gene is TRBJ2-7, the V gene TRBV29-1; D is possibly TRBD1 or TRBD2 (7 bases each). The CDR3 contains 13 residues. Germline-derived CDR1 and CDR2 are SQVTM and ANQGSEA. Trimming removed 3 bases from V and 6 bases from J, with 15 bases in between. The CDR3 loop reads CSVEVQGGGEQYF. CDR3 nucleotide sequence: TGCAGCGTTGAGGTGCAGGGGGGGGGCGAGCAGTACTTC.

V is TRBV14 and J is TRBJ1-3, with 7 bases that match TRBD1. V dropped 2 bases and J dropped 1; count of bases not matched to a gene: 8. The CDR3 is 17 amino acids. CDR1 and CDR2 from the germline V gene are SGHDN and FVKESK. In DNA, the CDR3 is TGTGCCAGCAGCCAATATACAGGGGCTGGATCTGGAAACACCATATATTTT. Translated: CASSQYTGAGSGNTIYF.

The chain is built from TRBV6-5 and TRBJ2-1; 7 nucleotides align to TRBD1. V shed 6 bases, J shed 6 bases, and the junction held 11 bases outside the gene matches. Germline V gene sequence: CDR1 MNHEY, CDR2 SVGAGI. The CDR3 contains 15 residues. The CDR3 sequence is CASRPPTGRINEQFF. CDR3 in DNA: TGTGCCAGCAGACCCCCGACAGGGAGAATCAATGAGCAGTTCTTC.

V gene TRBV12-3 or TRBV12-4 combines with J gene TRBJ1-5; D is undetermined. Trimming shortened V by 5 bases and J by 0 bases, and 5 bases separated the two germline ends. The CDR3 is 13 residues long. CDR3 protein: CASSLDSNQPQHF. In nucleotides, the CDR3 is TGTGCCAGCAGTCTCGATAGCAATCAGCCCCAGCATTTT.

The chain recombines TRBV3-1 (or the pseudogene TRBV3-2) with TRBJ1-1; TRBD1 might be the D (6 bases). V was shortened by 4 bases and J by 2 bases, with 11 bases between the two germline ends. CDR1 is LGHDT, CDR2 YNNKEL, per germline (reference sequence). This CDR3 is 14 amino acids long. CDR3 coding DNA: TGTGCCAGCAGCCCCGGGACAATTAACACTGAAGCTTTCTTT. Its translation is CASSPGTINTEAFF.

With regard to this clone: This specimen includes other DNA sequences encoding the same CDR3. The chain has TRBV4-1 and TRBJ1-2, with D uncertain. Germline loops: CDR1 MGHRA, CDR2 YSYEKL. V lost 1 base, J lost 0 bases, and 9 bases lay in between. The CDR3 has 15 residues. The CDR3 DNA follows: TGCGCCAGCAGCCAAGGTCCTACAGCTAACTATGGCTACACCTTC. It yields the protein CASSQGPTANYGYTF.

This clone was seen just once. The chain uses TRBV11-3 and TRBJ2-1; 7 bases match TRBD1. The CDR3 contains 14 residues. The germline V gene encodes CDR1 SGHNT and CDR2 YENEEA. The V gene end was trimmed by 1 base and the J gene end by 9 bases; junction bases not matched to a gene: 6. This CDR3 reads CASSLGTGLIEQFF. The CDR3 DNA reads TGTGCCAGCAGCTTAGGGACAGGTTTGATTGAGCAGTTCTTC.

The chain carries TRBV5-1 and TRBJ1-2; D perhaps matches TRBD1 (6 bases). CDR1 and CDR2 from the germline V gene are SGHRS and YFSETQ. The V and J ends lost 8 bases and 4 bases respectively, with 12 bases between them. The CDR3 runs to 12 residues. The DNA of the CDR3 is TGCGCCAGTAAGACAGGAATCTATGGCTACACCTTC. Residues: CASKTGIYGYTF.

V is TRBV24-1 and J is TRBJ1-1; D not resolved. Germline lookup yields CDR1 KGHDR and CDR2 SFDVKD. Trimming stripped 4 bases from V and 2 bases from J, with 1 base between. The CDR3 is made up of 11 amino acids. CDR3 in DNA: TGTGCCACCAGTGAAAACACTGAAGCTTTCTTT. Protein product: CATSENTEAFF.

The chain uses TRBV5-1 and TRBJ2-1; D gene uncertain. The CDR3 length is 15 residues. Trimming cost V 3 bases and J 6 bases, with 16 bases left between them. The germline V gene encodes CDR1 SGHRS and CDR2 YFSETQ. The CDR3 region is CASSSLAVRSNEQFF. CDR3 in DNA: TGCGCCAGCAGCTCATTAGCCGTCCGAAGCAATGAGCAGTTCTTC. Combining the CDR3 with reference TRBV5-1 and TRBJ2-1 gives the whole variable domain KAGVTQTPRYLIKTRGQQVTLSCSPISGHRSVSWYQQTPGQGLQFLFEYFSETQRNKGNFPGRFSGRQFSNSRSEMNVSTLELGDSALYLCASSSLAVRSNEQFFGPGTRLTVL.

V gene TRBV4-1 combines with J gene TRBJ1-4; possible D gene TRBD1, 5 bases. From germline, CDR1 is MGHRA and CDR2 YSYEKL. The V gene lost 8 bases and the J gene lost 8 bases, with 15 bases spanning the gap. The CDR3 is 13 amino acids. The CDR3 DNA sequence: TGCGCCAGCGGCGGGACTCCGGGAGAAAAACTGTTTTTT. As protein: CASGGTPGEKLFF.

The chain couples TRBV29-1 to TRBJ2-5, with TRBD1 as a possible D gene (6 bases). The CDR3 runs 11 residues. V gave up 7 bases and J gave up 2 bases, with 8 bases separating them. Germline V gene lookup returns CDR1 SQVTM and CDR2 ANQGSEA. CDR3 nucleotides: TGCAGCGCCGGACAGCAAGAGACCCAGTACTTC. Translating it yields CSAGQQETQYF. Supplemented by reference TRBV29-1 and TRBJ2-5, the full variable domain reads SAVISQKPSRDICQRGTSLTIQCQVDSQVTMMFWYRQQPGQSLTLIATANQGSEATYESGFVIDKFPISRPNLTFSTLTVSNMSPEDSSIYLCSAGQQETQYFGPGTRLLVL.

The chain recombines TRBV5-1 with TRBJ1-2, with D hard to call. Germline V lookup: CDR1 SGHRS, CDR2 YFSETQ. CDR3 length equals 17 residues. V shed 0 bases and J shed 4 bases, with 19 bases lying between them. Written as DNA, the CDR3 is TGCGCCAGCAGCTTGGAGGCCGGCGCACCCTATTCCTATGGCTACACCTTC. Encoded protein: CASSLEAGAPYSYGYTF. The complete variable domain, with remaining parts taken from reference TRBV5-1 and TRBJ1-2, reads KAGVTQTPRYLIKTRGQQVTLSCSPISGHRSVSWYQQTPGQGLQFLFEYFSETQRNKGNFPGRFSGRQFSNSRSEMNVSTLELGDSALYLCASSLEAGAPYSYGYTFGSGTRLTVV.

This clone occurred a few times. V usage is TRBV7-9 and J usage is TRBJ1-1; 9 nucleotides line up with TRBD1. Unmatched junction bases numbered 6, after V lost 5 bases and J lost 5 bases. Per germline, CDR1 SEHNR and CDR2 FQNEAQ (reference sequence). This CDR3 has 14 residues. The CDR3 DNA follows: TGTGCCAGCAGCCCTGGGGACAGGGAAACTGAAGCTTTCTTT. Residues: CASSPGDRETEAFF.

The chain uses TRBV3-1 (or the pseudogene TRBV3-2) and TRBJ2-1, with TRBD1 as a possible D gene (5 bases). The germline CDR1 and CDR2 sequences are LGHDT and YNNKEL (reference sequence). V was cut by 7 bases and J by 0 bases, with 16 bases left in between. The CDR3 covers 16 residues. The CDR3 DNA is TGTGCCAGCAACAAAGGGGCCTCCGGCTCCTACAATGAGCAGTTCTTC. Amino acid sequence: CASNKGASGSYNEQFF.

This clone was seen only once. The chain couples TRBV24-1 to TRBJ1-1, with TRBD1 matching 7 bases. Losses at the gene ends were 7 bases for V and 1 base for J; bases not matched to a gene: 2. The CDR3 has 13 amino acids. Per germline, CDR1 KGHDR and CDR2 SFDVKD. DNA of the CDR3: TGTGCCACCAGGGGACAGCAGAACACTGAAGCTTTCTTT. Amino acid sequence: CATRGQQNTEAFF.

The chain recombines TRBV29-1 with TRBJ1-4; D is uncertain. Germline V gives CDR1 SQVTM, CDR2 ANQGSEA. The length of the CDR3 is 13 residues. V was clipped by 4 bases and J by 4 bases, with 10 bases between them. CDR3 in DNA: TGCAGCGTTGGGGGTCGGGGTAATGAAAAACTGTTTTTT. Translated, it gives CSVGGRGNEKLFF.

V usage is TRBV20-1 and J usage is TRBJ2-5; D not resolved. The V gene's germline CDR1 is DFQATT and CDR2 SNEGSKA (reference sequence). The CDR3 runs to 10 residues. Trimming took 2 bases from V and 7 from J, leaving 5 bases between them. CDR3 loop: CSARMGTQYF. The CDR3 DNA reads TGCAGTGCTAGAATGGGGACCCAGTACTTC.

Concerning this clone: This sample includes further DNA sequences coding for the same CDR3. In nucleotides, the CDR3 is TGCGCCAGCAGCTTGGGTCAGGGGGCCTACGAGCAGTACTTC. Its translation: CASSLGQGAYEQYF. The gene calls are TRBV5-1 and TRBJ2-7, with 7 bases aligning to TRBD1. From germline, CDR1 is SGHRS and CDR2 YFSETQ. V was clipped by 0 bases and J by 2 bases; unmatched bases: 2. The CDR3 extends over 14 amino acids.

J is TRBJ1-2 and V is TRBV5-1; no firm D call. Per germline, CDR1 SGHRS and CDR2 YFSETQ. V lost 4 bases, J lost 3 bases, and 10 bases lay in between. This CDR3 has 13 amino acids. The DNA of the CDR3 is TGCGCCAGCAGCCCGCGGGAGTACTATGGCTACACCTTC. This sequence encodes CASSPREYYGYTF.